A single sample is the source of the 20 T cell receptor beta chains below, sequenced in a study of blood T cell repertoires in COVID-19. The repertoire was sequenced with immunoSEQ multiplex PCR; TCRdb's copy has only in-frame clones and lacks some. The sample shows about 330,000 clones, 70% to 90% of them seen only once. Specimen: PBMCs or T cells enriched from blood (not recorded which). Receptor source: a woman aged 25 to 39 who had recovered from COVID-19.

The chain has TRBV4-1 and TRBJ2-5; D may be TRBD2 (7 bases). Trimming pared 7 bases from V and 5 bases from J, leaving 17 bases between. The CDR3 is 14 amino acids. Per germline, CDR1 MGHRA and CDR2 YSYEKL. The CDR3 here is CASTLGGRGETQYF. CDR3 nucleotides: TGCGCCAGCACCTTGGGGGGGCGCGGGGAGACCCAGTACTTC.

This chain's CDR3 is CASSQLVNTGELFF. The CDR3 DNA sequence: TGCGCCAGCAGCCAACTTGTGAACACCGGGGAGCTGTTTTTT. The rearrangement links TRBV4-1 to TRBJ2-2; D unclear. From germline, CDR1 is MGHRA and CDR2 YSYEKL. V was shortened by 2 bases and J by 1 base, with 5 bases between the two germline ends. This CDR3 spans 14 amino acids.

This chain uses TRBV6-1 with TRBJ1-5; 10 bases line up with TRBD1. With 4 bases clipped from V and 3 bases from J, the junction kept 9 bases outside the gene matches. Germline CDR1 is MNHNS and CDR2 is SASEGT. This CDR3 has 17 amino acids. CDR3 in DNA: TGTGCCAGCAGTGTGGACAGGGGGATGGCATACAATCAGCCCCAGCATTTT. It translates to CASSVDRGMAYNQPQHF.

J is TRBJ2-7 and V is TRBV7-6, with TRBD1 as a possible D gene (6 bases). V shed 5 bases and J shed 3 bases, with 17 bases lying between them. CDR3 length: 15 residues. CDR1 SGHVS and CDR2 FNYEAQ come from the germline V gene. The CDR3 spells CASSPYPGTNYEQYF. For the CDR3, the DNA is TGTGCCAGCAGCCCGTACCCCGGGACAAACTACGAGCAGTACTTC.

The chain uses TRBV30 and TRBJ2-1, with 8 bases lining up with TRBD1. In germline, CDR1 is GTSNPN, CDR2 SVGIG (reference sequence). V shed 5 bases, J shed 9 bases, and the junction held 3 bases outside the gene matches. This CDR3 comprises 11 residues. The CDR3 sequence is CAWQGAGEQFF. As DNA, the CDR3 is TGTGCCTGGCAGGGGGCGGGTGAGCAGTTCTTC.

The chain recombines TRBV9 with TRBJ1-2, with TRBD1 matching over 9 bases. The trim removed 6 bases at V and 3 bases at J, leaving 6 bases unmatched. The CDR3 is 14 residues long. Germline lookup yields CDR1 SGDLS and CDR2 YYNGEE. The CDR3 DNA sequence: TGTGCCAGCAACCCACAGGGGGCTGACTATGGCTACACCTTC. Its protein product is CASNPQGADYGYTF.

The V call is TRBV25-1, the J call TRBJ1-1; D perhaps matches TRBD1 (6 bases). Germline loops: CDR1 MGHDK, CDR2 SYGVNS. Deletions cut 5 bases from V and 5 bases from J, with 15 bases between. The CDR3 contains 14 residues. This chain's CDR3 is CASSRQTGSTEAFF. DNA of the CDR3: TGTGCCAGCAGTAGGCAAACAGGGTCTACTGAAGCTTTCTTT.

The sample holds one count of this clone. The chain carries TRBV27 and TRBJ1-1, with 9 bases lining up with TRBD1. The length of the CDR3 is 13 residues. CDR1 is MNHEY and CDR2 is SMNVEV in the germline V gene (reference sequence). V gave up 5 bases and J gave up 11 bases; unmatched junction bases: 9. Here the CDR3 reads CASSPRDRVRAFF. The CDR3 DNA follows: TGTGCCAGCAGTCCCCGGGACAGGGTGAGGGCTTTCTTT.

This clone was seen a few times. The chain uses TRBV4-1 and TRBJ1-5, with D perhaps matching TRBD1 (6 bases). The ends were cut back, 4 bases at V and 0 bases at J, with 10 bases in the middle. In germline, CDR1 is MGHRA, CDR2 YSYEKL. CDR3 length: 15 residues. The CDR3 DNA reads TGCGCCAGCAGCCGCCGGACAGATAGCAATCAGCCCCAGCATTTT. It is translated as CASSRRTDSNQPQHF.

The gene calls are TRBV5-1 and TRBJ2-1; TRBD2 matches 8 bases. V gave up 2 bases and J gave up 7 bases; unmatched junction bases: 8. Germline V CDR1 and CDR2: SGHRS, YFSETQ. CDR3 length: 15 amino acids. The CDR3 DNA reads as TGCGCCAGCAGCTTCGGGACTAGTAGGGGGAATGAGCAGTTCTTC. Translation: CASSFGTSRGNEQFF.

The rearrangement uses TRBV18 and TRBJ1-1, with 8 bases fitting TRBD1. Trimming at V came to 3 bases and at J to 5 bases, leaving 20 bases not matched to a gene. CDR3 length: 19 amino acids. Germline V gene lookup returns CDR1 KGHSH and CDR2 LQKENI. CDR3 region: CASSPRTLTGGTLVTEAFF. Here the CDR3 DNA reads TGTGCCAGCTCACCCAGAACTCTTACAGGGGGGACCTTAGTGACTGAAGCTTTCTTT.

The chain recombines TRBV9 with TRBJ1-1; TRBD1 might be the D (6 bases). Germline V gene data show CDR1 as SGDLS and CDR2 as YYNGEE. This CDR3 spans 13 amino acids. The V gene lost 3 bases and the J gene lost 3 bases, with 9 bases spanning the gap. The chain's CDR3 is CASSGGRDTEAFF. In DNA form, the CDR3 reads TGTGCCAGCAGCGGGGGGCGGGACACTGAAGCTTTCTTT.

The gene calls are TRBV5-1 and TRBJ1-6; D not resolved. Germline lookup yields CDR1 SGHRS and CDR2 YFSETQ. There are 16 residues in the CDR3. V shed 5 bases and J shed 0 bases, with 12 bases lying between them. In DNA, the CDR3 is TGCGCCAGCAGTCCGCGGGAGAGCTCCTATAATTCACCCCTCCACTTT. Amino acid sequence: CASSPRESSYNSPLHF.

This clone is a singleton in its sample. This sequence joins TRBV7-2 and TRBJ1-2; D may be TRBD1 (5 bases). Germline-derived CDR1 and CDR2 are SGHTA and FQGNSA. The CDR3 contains 14 residues. Trimming stripped 5 bases from V and 4 bases from J, with 14 bases between. DNA of the CDR3: TGTGCCAGCAGCCCCGGTGGGGGGTTCTATGGCTACACCTTC. Residues: CASSPGGGFYGYTF.

The chain is built from TRBV4-1 and TRBJ2-3; 9 nucleotides agree with TRBD2. CDR3 length equals 16 residues. V shed 0 bases and J 0 bases; nucleotides not matched to a gene: 1. The germline CDR1 and CDR2 sequences are MGHRA and YSYEKL. The CDR3 DNA reads as TGCGCCAGCAGCCAAGATGCGGGGGGGAGCACAGATACGCAGTATTTT. This sequence encodes CASSQDAGGSTDTQYF.

V is TRBV4-2 and J is TRBJ1-3, with no clear D. The CDR3 contains 13 residues. Between the trimmed V and J ends, which lost 1 base and 5 bases, there was a span of 6 bases. Germline-derived CDR1 and CDR2 are LGHNA and YNFKEQ. CDR3 sequence: CASSQASRNTIYF. The CDR3 nucleotides read TGTGCCAGCAGCCAAGCCAGTAGAAACACCATATATTTT.

The chain is built from TRBV19 and TRBJ1-1; no definite D call. CDR1 is LNHDA, CDR2 SQIVND, per germline (reference sequence). The ends were cut back, 1 base at V and 5 bases at J, with 11 bases in the middle. The length of the CDR3 is 14 residues. The CDR3 region is CASSIGLGRTEAFF. CDR3 DNA sequence: TGTGCCAGTAGTATAGGTTTAGGGAGGACTGAAGCTTTCTTT.

The CDR3 spells CASSSGQLYNSPLHF. The DNA of the CDR3 is TGTGCCAGCAGCTCGGGACAGTTGTATAATTCACCCCTCCACTTT. The rearrangement joins TRBV7-2 to TRBJ1-6; 7 bases map to TRBD1. Germline lookup yields CDR1 SGHTA and CDR2 FQGNSA. V shed 4 bases and J 4 bases; nucleotides not matched to a gene: 4. The CDR3 spans 15 residues.

This chain joins TRBV7-8 and TRBJ2-1, with 7 positions matching TRBD2. Germline V gene data show CDR1 as SGHVS and CDR2 as FQNEAQ. The CDR3 has 19 amino acids. The V and J ends lost 3 bases and 2 bases, in that order; junction bases with no gene match: 16. The CDR3 here is CASSLRSGLTGGTYNEQFF. CDR3 DNA: TGTGCCAGCAGCTTGCGGTCGGGACTAACCGGAGGGACCTACAATGAGCAGTTCTTC.

The chain uses TRBV19 and TRBJ1-4; 9 nucleotides agree with TRBD1. Germline V lookup: CDR1 LNHDA, CDR2 SQIVND (reference sequence). Losses at the gene ends were 1 base for V and 8 bases for J; bases not matched to a gene: 5. This CDR3 region has 15 residues. The CDR3 protein is CASSIGGQGYEKLFF. The CDR3 nucleotides read TGTGCCAGTAGTATAGGAGGACAGGGGTACGAAAAACTGTTTTTT.